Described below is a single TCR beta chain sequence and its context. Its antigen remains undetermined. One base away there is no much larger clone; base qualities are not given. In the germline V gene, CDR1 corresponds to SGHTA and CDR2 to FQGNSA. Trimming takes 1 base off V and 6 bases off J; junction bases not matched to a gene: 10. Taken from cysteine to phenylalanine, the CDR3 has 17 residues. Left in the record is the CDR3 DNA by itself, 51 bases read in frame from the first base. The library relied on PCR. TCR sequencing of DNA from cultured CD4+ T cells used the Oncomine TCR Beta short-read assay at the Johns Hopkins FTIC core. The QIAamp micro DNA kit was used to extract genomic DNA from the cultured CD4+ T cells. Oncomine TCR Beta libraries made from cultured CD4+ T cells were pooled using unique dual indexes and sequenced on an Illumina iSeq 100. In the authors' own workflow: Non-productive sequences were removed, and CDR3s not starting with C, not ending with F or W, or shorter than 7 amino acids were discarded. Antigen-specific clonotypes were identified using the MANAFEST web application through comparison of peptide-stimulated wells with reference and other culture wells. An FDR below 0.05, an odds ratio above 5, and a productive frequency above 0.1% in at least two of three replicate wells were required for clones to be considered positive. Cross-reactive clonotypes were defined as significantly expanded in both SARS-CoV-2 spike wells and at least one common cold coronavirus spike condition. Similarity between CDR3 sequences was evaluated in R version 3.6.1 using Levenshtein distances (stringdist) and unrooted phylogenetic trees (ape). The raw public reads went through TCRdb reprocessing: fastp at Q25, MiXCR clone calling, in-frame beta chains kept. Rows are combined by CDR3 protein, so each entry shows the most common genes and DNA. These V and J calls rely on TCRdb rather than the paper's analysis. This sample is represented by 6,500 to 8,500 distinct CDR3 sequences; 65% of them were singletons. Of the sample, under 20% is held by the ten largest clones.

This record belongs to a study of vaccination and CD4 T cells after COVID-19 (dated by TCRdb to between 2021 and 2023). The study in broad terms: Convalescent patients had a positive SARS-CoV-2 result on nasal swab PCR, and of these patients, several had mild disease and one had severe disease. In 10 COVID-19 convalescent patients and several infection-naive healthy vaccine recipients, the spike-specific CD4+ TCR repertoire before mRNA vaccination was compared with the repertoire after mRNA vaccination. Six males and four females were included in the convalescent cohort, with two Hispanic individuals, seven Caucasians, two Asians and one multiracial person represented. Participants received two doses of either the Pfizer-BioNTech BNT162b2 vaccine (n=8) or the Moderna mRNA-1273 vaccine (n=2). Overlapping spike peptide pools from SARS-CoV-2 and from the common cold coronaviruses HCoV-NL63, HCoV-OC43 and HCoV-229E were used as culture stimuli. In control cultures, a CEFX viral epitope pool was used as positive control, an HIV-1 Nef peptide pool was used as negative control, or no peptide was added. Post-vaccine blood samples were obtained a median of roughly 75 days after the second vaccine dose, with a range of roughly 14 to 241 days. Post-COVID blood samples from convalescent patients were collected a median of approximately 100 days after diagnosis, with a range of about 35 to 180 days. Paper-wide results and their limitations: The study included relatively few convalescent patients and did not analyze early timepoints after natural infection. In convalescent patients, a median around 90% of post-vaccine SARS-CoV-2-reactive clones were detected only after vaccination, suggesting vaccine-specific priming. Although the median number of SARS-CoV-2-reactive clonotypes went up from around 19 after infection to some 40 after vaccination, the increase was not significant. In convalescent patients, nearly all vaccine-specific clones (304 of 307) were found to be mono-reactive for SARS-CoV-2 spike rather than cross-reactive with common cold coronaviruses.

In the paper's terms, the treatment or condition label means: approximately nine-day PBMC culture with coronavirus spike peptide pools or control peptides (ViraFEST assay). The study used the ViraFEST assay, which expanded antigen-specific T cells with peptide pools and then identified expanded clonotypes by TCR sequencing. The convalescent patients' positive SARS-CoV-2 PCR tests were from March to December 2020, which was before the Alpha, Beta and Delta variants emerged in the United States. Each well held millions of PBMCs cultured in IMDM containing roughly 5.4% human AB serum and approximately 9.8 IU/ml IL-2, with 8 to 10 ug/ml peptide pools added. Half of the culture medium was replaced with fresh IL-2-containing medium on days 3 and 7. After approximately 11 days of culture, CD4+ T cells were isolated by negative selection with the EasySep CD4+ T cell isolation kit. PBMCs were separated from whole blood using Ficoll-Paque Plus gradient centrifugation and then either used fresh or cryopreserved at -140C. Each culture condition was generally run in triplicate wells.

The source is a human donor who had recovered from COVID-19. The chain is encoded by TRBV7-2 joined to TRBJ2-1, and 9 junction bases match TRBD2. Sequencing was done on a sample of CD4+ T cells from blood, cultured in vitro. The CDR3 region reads CASSLVFWAGGANEQFF. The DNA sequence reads TGTGCCAGCAGCTTAGTCTTTTGGGCGGGAGGGGCCAATGAGCAGTTCTTC.